The next 17 T cell receptor beta chains were all read from a single sample in a study of T cell responses to AZD1222 COVID-19 vaccine. TCRdb's table, derived via immunoSEQ multiplex PCR, lists solely in-frame clones and lacks some. Of some 130,000 clones listed, 85% to 95% are singletons. This sample comprised peripheral blood, obtained on day 0 of AZD1222 vaccination. The source of these receptors is an adult in good health.

The chain carries TRBV4-1 and TRBJ2-1; D is possibly TRBD1 (6 bases). CDR1 and CDR2 (germline): MGHRA, YSYEKL. Trimming took 0 bases from V and 8 from J, leaving 14 bases between them. The CDR3 is 15 amino acids. The CDR3 DNA reads TGCGCCAGCAGCCAAGAATACACAGGGTCGTATGAGCAGTTCTTC. As protein: CASSQEYTGSYEQFF.

V usage is TRBV5-1 and J usage is TRBJ2-3; 7 nucleotides agree with TRBD2. Germline V gives CDR1 SGHRS, CDR2 YFSETQ. Trimming took 4 bases from V and 14 from J; bases not matched to a gene: 10. The CDR3 is 12 residues long. CDR3 in amino acids: CASSVNRGVPYF. CDR3 nucleotides: TGCGCCAGCAGCGTAAACCGGGGGGTTCCGTATTTT.

This sequence joins TRBV29-1 and TRBJ1-2; 7 nucleotides match TRBD1. This CDR3 is built from 13 residues. The V gene end was trimmed by 1 base and the J gene end by 7 bases; junction bases not matched to a gene: 6. CDR1 SQVTM and CDR2 ANQGSEA come from the germline V gene. CDR3 nucleotides: TGCAGCGTTGAAGGCGGAGGGGGCGTTGGCTACACCTTC. It codes for CSVEGGGGVGYTF.

The rearrangement links TRBV11-2 to TRBJ2-2; D is possibly TRBD2 (6 bases). Germline CDR1 is SGHAT and CDR2 is FQNNGV. The V end was cut by 2 bases, the J end by 5 bases, with 12 bases between. CDR3 length: 15 residues. As DNA, the CDR3 is TGTGCCAGCAGCTTATCTCACGGGGGAACCGGGGAGCTGTTTTTT. This codes for CASSLSHGGTGELFF.

The J gene is TRBJ2-1, the V gene TRBV19, with D hard to call. Trimming shortened V by 5 bases and J by 8 bases, and 16 bases separated the two germline ends. The CDR3 contains 14 residues. Germline CDR1 and CDR2: LNHDA and SQIVND (reference sequence). The CDR3 reads CASSWQVERDEQFF. The CDR3 coding sequence is TGTGCCAGTAGTTGGCAGGTAGAACGCGATGAGCAGTTCTTC. Full variable domain (rest looked up from reference TRBV19 and TRBJ2-1): DGGITQSPKYLFRKEGQNVTLSCEQNLNHDAMYWYRQDPGQGLRLIYYSQIVNDFQKGDIAEGYSVSREKKESFPLTVTSAQKNPTAFYLCASSWQVERDEQFFGPGTRLTVL.

The chain combines TRBV5-4 with TRBJ2-3; 7 bases agree with TRBD2. The germline V gene encodes CDR1 SGHNT and CDR2 YYREEE (reference sequence). The ends lost 4 bases at V and 0 bases at J; junction bases unmatched: 8. This CDR3 is 16 amino acids long. CDR3 in amino acids: CASSLLAGVSTDTQYF. The CDR3 region has the DNA TGTGCCAGCAGCCTCCTCGCGGGGGTTAGCACAGATACGCAGTATTTT.

The chain links TRBV5-6 to TRBJ1-2; D is perhaps TRBD1 (6 bases). Germline values: CDR1 SGHDT, CDR2 YYEEEE. The CDR3 covers 15 residues. Trimming shortened V by 0 bases and J by 1 base, and 10 bases separated the two germline ends. Here the CDR3 reads CASSLAGQLNYGYTF. The CDR3, as DNA: TGTGCCAGCAGCTTGGCCGGACAGCTTAACTATGGCTACACCTTC. Complete variable domain (other parts from reference TRBV5-6 and TRBJ1-2): DAGVTQSPTHLIKTRGQQVTLRCSPKSGHDTVSWYQQALGQGPQFIFQYYEEEERQRGNFPDRFSGHQFPNYSSELNVNALLLGDSALYLCASSLAGQLNYGYTFGSGTRLTVV.

This chain connects TRBV12-5 to TRBJ1-3; unclear D gene. V was pared by 5 bases and J by 4 bases, with 15 bases between. The CDR3 is 15 amino acids. Germline CDR1 reads LGHNT; CDR2 reads FRNRAP. DNA for the CDR3: TGTGCTAGTGGTGTAGTGGCGACGGCGGGAAACACCATATATTTT. This sequence encodes CASGVVATAGNTIYF.

This clone was detected only once. The genes are TRBV6-5 and TRBJ2-5; 8 nucleotides agree with TRBD2. The CDR3 length is 15 residues. The J segment lost 4 bases and the V segment lost 2 bases, leaving 6 bases of the junction unmatched. CDR1 and CDR2 from the germline V gene are MNHEY and SVGAGI. The CDR3 coding sequence is TGTGCCAGCAGTTACAACGGGGGGGCGAGAGAGACCCAGTACTTC. Residues: CASSYNGGARETQYF.

This chain uses TRBV30 with TRBJ2-3; 7 bases are shared with TRBD1. V shed 0 bases and J 1 base; nucleotides not matched to a gene: 4. CDR1 is GTSNPN and CDR2 is SVGIG in the germline V gene (reference sequence). This CDR3 is 15 amino acids long. CDR3 bases: TGTGCCTGGAGTGTACGCGGACAGGGCACAGATACGCAGTATTTT. Translation gives CAWSVRGQGTDTQYF.

This clone was observed a single time. The CDR3 here is CASAGGTTYEQYF. The DNA of the CDR3 is TGTGCCAGCGCGGGGGGGACTACCTACGAGCAGTACTTC. This sequence joins TRBV2 and TRBJ2-7; the match to TRBD2 covers 9 bases. The CDR3 is 13 residues long. J lost 2 bases, V lost 8 bases, and 4 bases had no gene match. Germline lookup yields CDR1 SNHLY and CDR2 FYNNEI.

This chain links TRBV7-2 with TRBJ1-1; the D gene is possibly TRBD1 (6 bases). This CDR3 is built from 16 residues. Germline CDR1 is SGHTA and CDR2 is FQGNSA. V dropped 3 bases and J dropped 11 bases, with 25 bases sitting between them. The CDR3 sequence: CASSFGDRLGGSSAFF. DNA of the CDR3: TGTGCCAGCAGCTTCGGAGACAGACTCGGGGGCAGTTCGGCTTTCTTT.

This clone was detected only once. This chain uses TRBV7-3 with TRBJ2-1; 9 nucleotides match TRBD2. The CDR3 spans 15 residues. V was clipped by 1 base and J by 2 bases; unmatched bases: 0. Germline lookup yields CDR1 SGHTA and CDR2 FQGTGA. The CDR3 coding sequence is TGTGCCAGCAGCTTAAGCGGGGGGGCCTACAATGAGCAGTTCTTC. Amino acids: CASSLSGGAYNEQFF.

The chain uses TRBV11-2 and TRBJ1-1; D possibly corresponds to TRBD1 (5 bases). The CDR3 sequence is 13 residues long. V lost 2 bases, J lost 11 bases, and 15 bases lay in between. In germline, CDR1 is SGHAT, CDR2 FQNNGV. The CDR3 region has the DNA TGTGCCAGCAGCTTAATCATGGGGGTGGCGGCTTTCTTT. Amino acid sequence: CASSLIMGVAAFF.

The chain recombines TRBV7-3 with TRBJ2-2; TRBD1 or TRBD2 may be the D gene (5 bases each). There are 14 residues in the CDR3. V dropped 0 bases and J dropped 5 bases, with 7 bases sitting between them. CDR1 and CDR2 (germline): SGHTA, FQGTGA. The CDR3 loop reads CASSLTGTTGELFF. The CDR3 nucleotides read TGTGCCAGCAGCTTAACAGGGACGACCGGGGAGCTGTTTTTT.

This chain links TRBV4-2 with TRBJ2-3; D is unclear. In germline, CDR1 is LGHNA, CDR2 YNFKEQ. The CDR3 has 13 amino acids. Trimming pared 0 bases from V and 4 bases from J, leaving 5 bases between. The CDR3 nucleotides read TGTGCCAGCAGCCAAGAGGGCCCAGATACGCAGTATTTT. Translated, it gives CASSQEGPDTQYF.

This clone was observed a single time. This chain links TRBV14 with TRBJ2-1; 7 bases align to TRBD1. Germline lookup yields CDR1 SGHDN and CDR2 FVKESK. The J segment lost 3 bases and the V segment lost 1 base, leaving 15 bases of the junction unmatched. The CDR3 spans 19 residues. The CDR3 loop is CASSQGQGPSVLNYNEQFF. CDR3 bases: TGTGCCAGCAGCCAAGGACAGGGCCCCTCGGTATTGAACTACAATGAGCAGTTCTTC.